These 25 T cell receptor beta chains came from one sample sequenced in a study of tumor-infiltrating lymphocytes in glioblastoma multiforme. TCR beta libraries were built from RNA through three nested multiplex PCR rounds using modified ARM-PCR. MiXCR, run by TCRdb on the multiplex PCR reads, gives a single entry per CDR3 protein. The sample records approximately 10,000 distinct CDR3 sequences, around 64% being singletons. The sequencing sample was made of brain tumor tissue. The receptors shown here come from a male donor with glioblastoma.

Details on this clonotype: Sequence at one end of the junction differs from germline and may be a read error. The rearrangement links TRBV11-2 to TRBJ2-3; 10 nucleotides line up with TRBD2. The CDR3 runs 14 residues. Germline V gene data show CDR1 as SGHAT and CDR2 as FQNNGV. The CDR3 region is CASSFLAGEATQYF. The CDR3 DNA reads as TGTGCCAGCAGCTTTCTAGCGGGGGAAGCTACGCAGTATTTC.

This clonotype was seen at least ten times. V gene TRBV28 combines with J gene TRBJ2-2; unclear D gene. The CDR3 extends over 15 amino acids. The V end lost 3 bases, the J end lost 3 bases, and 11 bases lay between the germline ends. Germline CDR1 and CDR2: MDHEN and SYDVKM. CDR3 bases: TGTGCCAGCAGTTTGCGACAATTGGACACCGGGGAGCTGTTTTTT. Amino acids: CASSLRQLDTGELFF.

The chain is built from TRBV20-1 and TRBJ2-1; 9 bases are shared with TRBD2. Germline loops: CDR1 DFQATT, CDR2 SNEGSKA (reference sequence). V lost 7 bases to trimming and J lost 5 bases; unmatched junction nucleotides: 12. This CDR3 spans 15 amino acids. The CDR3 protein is CSVGAGASGNNEQFF. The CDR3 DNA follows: TGCAGTGTTGGGGCCGGGGCTAGCGGGAACAATGAGCAGTTCTTC.

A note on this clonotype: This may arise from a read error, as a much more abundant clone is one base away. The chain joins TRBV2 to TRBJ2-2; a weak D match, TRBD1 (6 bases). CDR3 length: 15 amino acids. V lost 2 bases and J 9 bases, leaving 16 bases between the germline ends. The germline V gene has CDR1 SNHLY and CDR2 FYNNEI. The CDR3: CASSENRADTRELFF. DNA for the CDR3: TGTGCCAGCAGTGAAAACAGGGCTGATACCCGGGAGCTGTTTTTT.

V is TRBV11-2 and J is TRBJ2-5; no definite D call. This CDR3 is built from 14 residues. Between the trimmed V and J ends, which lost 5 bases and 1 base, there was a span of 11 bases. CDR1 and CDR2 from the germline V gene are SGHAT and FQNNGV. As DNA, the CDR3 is TGTGCCAGCAGCCCGACCCGAGGCCAAGAGACCCAGTACTTC. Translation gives CASSPTRGQETQYF.

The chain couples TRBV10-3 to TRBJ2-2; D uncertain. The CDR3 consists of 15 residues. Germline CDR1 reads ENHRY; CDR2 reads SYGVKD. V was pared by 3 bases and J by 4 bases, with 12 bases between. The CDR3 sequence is CAISDRTGVTGELFF. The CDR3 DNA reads TGTGCCATCAGTGACAGGACCGGCGTCACCGGGGAGCTGTTTTTT.

CDR3 residues: CASSVGRGNSPLHF. The CDR3 DNA reads as TGCGCCAGCAGTGTTGGCAGAGGGAATTCACCCCTCCACTTT. The chain joins TRBV10-1 to TRBJ1-6, with D uncertain. CDR1 and CDR2 from the germline V gene are WNHNN and SYGVQD (reference sequence). This CDR3 has 14 residues. V was trimmed by 4 bases and J by 7 bases, leaving 11 bases between them.

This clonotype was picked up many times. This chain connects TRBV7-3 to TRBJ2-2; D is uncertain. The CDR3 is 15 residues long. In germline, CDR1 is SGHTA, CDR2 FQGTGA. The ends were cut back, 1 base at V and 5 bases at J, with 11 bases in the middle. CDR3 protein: CASSLRAGSTGELFF. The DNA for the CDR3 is TGTGCCAGCAGCTTAAGAGCAGGATCGACCGGGGAGCTGTTTTTT. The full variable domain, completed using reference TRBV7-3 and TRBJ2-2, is GAGVSQTPSNKVTEKGKYVELRCDPISGHTALYWYRQSLGQGPEFLIYFQGTGAADDSGLPNDRFFAVRPEGSVSTLKIQRTERGDSAVYLCASSLRAGSTGELFFGEGSRLTVL.

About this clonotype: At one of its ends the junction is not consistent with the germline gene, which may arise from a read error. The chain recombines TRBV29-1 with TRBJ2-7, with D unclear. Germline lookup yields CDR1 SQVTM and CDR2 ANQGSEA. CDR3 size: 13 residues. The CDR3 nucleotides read TGCAGCGTCCAAACTGGCGACTCATACGAGCAGTGCTTC. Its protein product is CSVQTGDSYEQCF.

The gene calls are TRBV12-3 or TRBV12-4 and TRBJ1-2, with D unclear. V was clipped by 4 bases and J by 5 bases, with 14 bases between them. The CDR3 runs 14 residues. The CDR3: CASSSETRAYGYTF. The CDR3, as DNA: TGTGCCAGCAGTTCCGAGACACGGGCGTATGGCTACACCTTC.

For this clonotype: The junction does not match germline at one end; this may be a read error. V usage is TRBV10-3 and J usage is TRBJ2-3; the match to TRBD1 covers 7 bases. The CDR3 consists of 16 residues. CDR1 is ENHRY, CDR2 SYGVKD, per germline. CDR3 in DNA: TGTACCATCAGTGAGTCGGGTCAAGTCGGGACAGATACGCAGTACTTT. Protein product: CTISESGQVGTDTQYF.

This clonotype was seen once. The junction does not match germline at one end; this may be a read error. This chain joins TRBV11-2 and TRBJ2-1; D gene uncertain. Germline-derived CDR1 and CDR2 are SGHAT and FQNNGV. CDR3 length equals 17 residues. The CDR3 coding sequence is TGTGCCGGCAGCTTAGCAGTAAGGGCGCATTCGCGCAATGAGCAGTTCTTC. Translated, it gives CAGSLAVRAHSRNEQFF.

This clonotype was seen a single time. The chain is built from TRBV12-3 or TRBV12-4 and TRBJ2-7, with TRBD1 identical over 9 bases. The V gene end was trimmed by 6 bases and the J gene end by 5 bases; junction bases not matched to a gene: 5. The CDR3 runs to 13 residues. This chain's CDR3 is CASSSGQGHEQYF. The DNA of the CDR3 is TGTGCCAGCAGCTCGGGACAGGGTCACGAGCAGTACTTC.

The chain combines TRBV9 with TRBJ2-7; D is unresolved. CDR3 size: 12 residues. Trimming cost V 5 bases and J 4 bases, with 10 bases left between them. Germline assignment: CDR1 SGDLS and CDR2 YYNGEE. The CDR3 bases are TGTGCCAGCAGTAACCCCGGGTACGAGCAGTACTTC. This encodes CASSNPGYEQYF.

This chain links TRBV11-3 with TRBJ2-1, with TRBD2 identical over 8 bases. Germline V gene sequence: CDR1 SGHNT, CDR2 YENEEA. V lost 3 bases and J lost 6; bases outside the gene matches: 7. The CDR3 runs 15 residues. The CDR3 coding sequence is TGTGCCAGCAGCTTGCGACGGGAGGGACTCAATGAGCAGTTCTTC. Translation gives CASSLRREGLNEQFF. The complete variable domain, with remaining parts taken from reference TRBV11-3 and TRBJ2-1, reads EAGVVQSPRYKIIEKKQPVAFWCNPISGHNTLYWYLQNLGQGPELLIRYENEEAVDDSQLPKDRFSAERLKGVDSTLKIQPAELGDSAVYLCASSLRREGLNEQFFGPGTRLTVL.

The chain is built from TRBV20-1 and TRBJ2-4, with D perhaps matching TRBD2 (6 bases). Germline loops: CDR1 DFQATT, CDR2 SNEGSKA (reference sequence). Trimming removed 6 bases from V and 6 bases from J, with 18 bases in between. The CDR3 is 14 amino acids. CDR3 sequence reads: CSAQLSGVLNIQYF. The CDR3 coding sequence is TGCAGTGCACAACTATCGGGAGTGTTAAACATTCAGTACTTC.

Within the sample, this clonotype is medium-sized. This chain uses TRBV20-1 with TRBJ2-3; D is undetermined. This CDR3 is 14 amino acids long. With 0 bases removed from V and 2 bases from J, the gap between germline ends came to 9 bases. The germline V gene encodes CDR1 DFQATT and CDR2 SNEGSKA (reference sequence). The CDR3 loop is CSARDWLHTDTQYF. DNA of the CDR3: TGCAGTGCTAGAGACTGGCTACACACAGATACGCAGTATTTT.

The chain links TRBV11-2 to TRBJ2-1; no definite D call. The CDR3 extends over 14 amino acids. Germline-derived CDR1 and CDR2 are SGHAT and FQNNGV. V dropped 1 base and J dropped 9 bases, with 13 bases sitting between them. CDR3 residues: CASSLGAVGFEQFF. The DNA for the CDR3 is TGTGCCAGCAGCTTAGGGGCCGTAGGTTTTGAGCAGTTCTTC.

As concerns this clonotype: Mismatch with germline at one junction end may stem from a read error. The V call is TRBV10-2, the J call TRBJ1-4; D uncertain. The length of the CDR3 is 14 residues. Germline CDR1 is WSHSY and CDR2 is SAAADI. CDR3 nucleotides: TGCGCCAGCACTTTTAGCGGTTTCGGAGATGGACTGTTCTTT. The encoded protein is CASTFSGFGDGLFF.

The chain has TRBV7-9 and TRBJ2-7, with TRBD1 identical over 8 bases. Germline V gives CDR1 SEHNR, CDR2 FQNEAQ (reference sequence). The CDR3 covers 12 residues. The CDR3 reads CASSLQGGEQYV. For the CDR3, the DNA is TGTGCTAGCAGCCTACAGGGGGGCGAGCAGTACGTC.

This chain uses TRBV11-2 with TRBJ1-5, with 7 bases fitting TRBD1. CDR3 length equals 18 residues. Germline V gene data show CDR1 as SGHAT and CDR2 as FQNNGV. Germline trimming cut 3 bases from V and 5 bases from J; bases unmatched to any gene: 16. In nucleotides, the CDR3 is TGTGCCAGCAGCTTTTCCGCAGGAGATGAGGGGGCGCATCAGCCCCAGCATTTT. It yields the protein CASSFSAGDEGAHQPQHF.

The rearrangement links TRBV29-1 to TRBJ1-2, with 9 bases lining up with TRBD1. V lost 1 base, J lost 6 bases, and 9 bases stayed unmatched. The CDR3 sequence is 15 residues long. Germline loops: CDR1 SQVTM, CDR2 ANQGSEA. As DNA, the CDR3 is TGCAGCGTTGAAGTTCACACAGGGGGCGGGGATGGCTACACCTTC. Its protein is CSVEVHTGGGDGYTF.

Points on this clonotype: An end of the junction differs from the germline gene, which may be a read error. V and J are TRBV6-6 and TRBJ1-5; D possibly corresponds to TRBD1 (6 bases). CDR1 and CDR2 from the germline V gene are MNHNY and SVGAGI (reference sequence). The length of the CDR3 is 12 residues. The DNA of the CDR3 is TGTACCAGCAGCAACAGGGATCAGCCCCAGCATTTT. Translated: CTSSNRDQPQHF.

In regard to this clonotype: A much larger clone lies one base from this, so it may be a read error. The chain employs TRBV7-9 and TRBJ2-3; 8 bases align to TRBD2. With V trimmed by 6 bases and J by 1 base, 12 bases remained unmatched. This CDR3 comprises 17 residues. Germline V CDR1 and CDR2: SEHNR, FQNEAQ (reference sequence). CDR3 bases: TGTGCCAGCAGATTAACGAAGGGACTAGTAGGCACAGATACGCAGTATTTT. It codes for CASRLTKGLVGTDTQYF.

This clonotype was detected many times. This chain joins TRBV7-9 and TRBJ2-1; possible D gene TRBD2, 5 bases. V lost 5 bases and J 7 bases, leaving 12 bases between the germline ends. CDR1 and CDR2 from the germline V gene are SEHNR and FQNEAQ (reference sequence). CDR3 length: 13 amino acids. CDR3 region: CASSHRGQNEQFF. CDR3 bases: TGTGCCAGCAGCCACCGGGGTCAGAATGAGCAGTTCTTC.